The present T cell receptor beta chain was sequenced within a study of T cells expressing NK-cell markers. Reprocessing the 5' RACE reads, TCRdb reports a single entry for every CDR3 protein and omits DNA. Here the sample table reports hundreds of thousands of distinct CDR3 sequences. Sequencing used blood T cells: a sorted CD56 or NKG2C T cell subset, CD4+ or CD8+ T cells, or bulk PBMC T cells (not recorded which). This receptor was obtained from a woman between 18 and 75 years old in good health.

The CDR3 protein is CAISGTAEAATAYNEQFF. The chain couples TRBV10-3 to TRBJ2-1; there is no DNA to check the TCRdb D call of TRBD2. The CDR3 has 18 amino acids. Germline V gene sequence: CDR1 ENHRY, CDR2 SYGVKD.